What follows describes a single TCR beta chain. Antigen specificity is unknown. This entry comes from a study of cytomegalovirus exposure and HLA in healthy donors. For the study at large: Within the Caucasian-associated ancestry cluster were approximately 77% of the 300 to 450 genotyped donors. The study's findings and limits: Upon later analysis, HLA-associated TCR beta chains proved more clonally expanded than other, equally common chains. As a later analysis showed, a missense DCLRE1C variant was linked to trimming of TCR beta V- and J-genes.

PCR was performed using 60 Vbeta and 13 Jbeta primers. Assay: immunoSEQ multiplex PCR; the TCRdb copy retains only in-frame clones and omits some. The data hold roughly 84,000 clones, with roughly 64% observed a single time. The CDR3 covers 13 residues. Germline values: CDR1 SGHDN, CDR2 FVKESK. V was trimmed by 1 base and J by 3 bases, leaving 6 bases between them. This TCR was recovered from a woman in her 40s in good health and CMV-seropositive. The sequenced material came from PBMCs. V is TRBV14 and J is TRBJ1-2, with unresolved D. The chain's CDR3 is CASSQGGDYGYTF. CDR3 bases: TGTGCCAGCAGCCAAGGAGGAGACTATGGCTACACCTTC.